Below are 18 T cell receptor beta chains sequenced from a single sample in a study of T cell clonality in common variable immunodeficiency. Assay: immunoSEQ multiplex PCR; the TCRdb copy retains only in-frame clones and omits some. The table lists about 42,000 clones, with no singletons. The material sequenced was peripheral blood mononuclear cells. The receptors shown here come from a person aged 18 to 75 in good health.

This clone came up many times. The CDR3 is CASSPLRDRRTGELFF. Incomplete CDR3 DNA: TGTGCCAGCTCACCGCTCCGGGACAGGCGTACCGGGGAG. J is TRBJ2-2 and V is TRBV18; 8 positions agree with TRBD1. The read ends 3 residues early relative to the CDR3; the germline J gene fills the gap. Germline assignment: CDR1 KGHSH and CDR2 LQKENI. The CDR3 spans 16 residues. Trimming cost V 3 bases and J 5 bases; bases outside gene matches: 8.

By share, this clone ranks as medium-sized. The CDR3 end falls 3 residues outside the read, so it is completed with the germline J gene. The J gene is TRBJ2-6, the V gene TRBV5-1, with 10 bases fitting TRBD1. Trimming cost V 0 bases and J 3 bases; bases outside gene matches: 6. CDR3 size: 18 residues. From germline, CDR1 is SGHRS and CDR2 YFSETQ. The CDR3 region is CASSLVGTGVGGANVLTF. Incomplete CDR3 DNA: TGCGCCAGCAGCTTGGTTGGGACAGGGGTAGGTGGGGCCAACGTC.

This clone came up a few times. Read data end 3 residues before the CDR3 end; the end is taken from the germline J gene. The chain links TRBV6-4 to TRBJ2-3, with 7 bases that match TRBD2. Germline V CDR1 and CDR2: MRHNA, SNTAGT. There are 16 residues in the CDR3. The trim removed 6 bases at V and 2 bases at J, leaving 11 bases unmatched. CDR3 sequence: CASSFLPTSPTDTQYF. The covered CDR3 bases are TGTGCCAGCAGCTTCCTCCCGACTAGCCCCACAGATACG.

Many counts were recorded for this clone. The CDR3 sequence: CASSPTGNTEAFF. CDR3 DNA, as far as it was read: TGTGCCAGTAGTCCGACGGGGAACACTGAA. The chain couples TRBV19 to TRBJ1-1, with D unclear. From the germline J gene comes the end of the CDR3, since the read stops 3 residues before it. The V gene's germline CDR1 is LNHDA and CDR2 SQIVND (reference sequence). This CDR3 has 13 residues. Between the trimmed V and J ends, which lost 5 bases and 1 base, there was a span of 8 bases. Variable domain in full (rest from reference TRBV19 and TRBJ1-1): DGGITQSPKYLFRKEGQNVTLSCEQNLNHDAMYWYRQDPGQGLRLIYYSQIVNDFQKGDIAEGYSVSREKKESFPLTVTSAQKNPTAFYLCASSPTGNTEAFFGQGTRLTVV.

This clone was recorded many times. Read sequence stops 3 residues before the CDR3 end, and the germline J gene provides the missing end. This rearrangement joins TRBV6-1 to TRBJ1-3; D possibly corresponds to TRBD1 (6 bases). The CDR3 sequence is 15 residues long. Deletions cut 6 bases from V and 2 bases from J, with 14 bases between. CDR1 and CDR2 (germline): MNHNS, SASEGT. The covered CDR3 bases are TGTGCCAGCAGAGAACAGGGTGGCGCTGGAAACACC. Its protein is CASREQGGAGNT. The whole CDR3 protein reads CASREQGGAGNTIYF.

The sample holds many counts of this clone. The read ends 3 residues early relative to the CDR3; the germline J gene fills the gap. This chain connects TRBV7-3 to TRBJ1-1; TRBD1 might be the D (6 bases). Germline V CDR1 and CDR2: SGHTA, FQGTGA. The CDR3 totals 15 residues. Trimming shortened V by 5 bases and J by 1 base, and 14 bases separated the two germline ends. The part of the CDR3 DNA that was read is TGTGCCAGCAGCCGAGAGGGGGGGGCGAACACTGAA. This codes for CASSREGGANTE. The whole CDR3 protein reads CASSREGGANTEAFF.

This clone was counted a few times. A read error may produce the germline difference seen at one junction end. The read falls 3 residues short of the CDR3 end, and the missing part is taken from the germline J gene. This same CDR3 is encoded by further DNA sequences in the sample. This chain uses TRBV20-1 with TRBJ1-3; the D gene is possibly TRBD1 (6 bases). Germline values: CDR1 DFQATT, CDR2 SNEGSKA (reference sequence). This CDR3 comprises 12 residues. The sequenced part of the CDR3 DNA is TGCAGTGGAGAGGACAGATTAAACACA. Its protein is CSGEDRLNT. The CDR3 as a whole reads CSGEDRLNTIYF.

This clone was observed at least ten times. The sequenced part of the CDR3 DNA is TGTGCCAGCAGTGAACAGATTAACAATGAG. Protein: CASSEQINNE. The full-length CDR3 reads as CASSEQINNEQFF. The chain links TRBV6-1 to TRBJ2-1; D is undetermined. Read data end 3 residues before the CDR3 end; the end is taken from the germline J gene. This CDR3 contains 13 residues. V was clipped by 2 bases and J by 5 bases, with 7 bases between them. Germline V gene data show CDR1 as MNHNS and CDR2 as SASEGT.

The table lists this clone with many counts. The read terminates 3 residues before the CDR3 end, so the remaining end is supplied by the germline J gene. The chain is built from TRBV12-3 or TRBV12-4 and TRBJ2-3; TRBD1 is a possible D gene (6 bases). The CDR3 is made up of 14 amino acids. V was clipped by 4 bases and J by 4 bases, with 12 bases between them. The CDR3: CASSSDSIADTQYF. CDR3 bases read: TGTGCCAGCAGTTCGGACAGTATAGCAGATACG.

This clone was detected many times. The DNA ends 3 residues before the CDR3 does, and the rest of the CDR3 is filled in from the germline J gene. The genes are TRBV7-2 and TRBJ2-2; TRBD2 matches at 8 bases. Germline assignment: CDR1 SGHTA and CDR2 FQGNSA. The CDR3 sequence is 14 residues long. The trim removed 2 bases at V and 4 bases at J, leaving 0 bases unmatched. CDR3: CASSLTSGTGELFF. CDR3 DNA, as far as it was read: TGTGCCAGCAGCTTAACTAGCGGCACCGGGGAG.

This clone has at least ten counts. The part of the CDR3 DNA that was read is TGCGCCAGCAGCTTGGCAGGACAGGGGAACAATGAG. It codes for CASSLAGQGNNE. The entire CDR3 protein reads CASSLAGQGNNEQFF. The genes are TRBV5-1 and TRBJ2-1, with 9 bases matching TRBD1. The read ends 3 residues before the CDR3 terminus; that terminus is restored from the germline J gene. The germline gives CDR1 SGHRS, CDR2 YFSETQ. This CDR3 contains 15 residues. V was pared by 0 bases and J by 5 bases, with 3 bases of the junction left unmatched. Complete variable domain (other parts from reference TRBV5-1 and TRBJ2-1): KAGVTQTPRYLIKTRGQQVTLSCSPISGHRSVSWYQQTPGQGLQFLFEYFSETQRNKGNFPGRFSGRQFSNSRSEMNVSTLELGDSALYLCASSLAGQGNNEQFFGPGTRLTVL.

This clone was seen more than once but under ten times. With the read ending 3 residues before the CDR3 end, the germline J gene is used to fill in that end. This chain connects TRBV19 to TRBJ2-5; TRBD1 matches 9 bases. Trimming cost V 5 bases and J 4 bases; bases outside gene matches: 5. Germline V lookup: CDR1 LNHDA, CDR2 SQIVND (reference sequence). The CDR3 is 14 residues long. The part of the CDR3 DNA that was read is TGTGCCAGTAGTGAGGGACAGGGAAGAGAGACC. Its protein product is CASSEGQGRET. The whole CDR3 reads CASSEGQGRETQYF.

This clone was seen at least ten times. The covered CDR3 bases are TGTGCCAGCAGCTTCCGGCTAGCCCCCAATGAG. This gives the protein CASSFRLAPNE. The complete CDR3 reads CASSFRLAPNEQFF. The chain couples TRBV5-5 to TRBJ2-1, with TRBD2 as a possible D gene (5 bases). The DNA ends 3 residues before the CDR3 does, and the rest of the CDR3 is filled in from the germline J gene. In germline, CDR1 is SGHKS, CDR2 YYEKEE (reference sequence). V lost 2 bases to trimming and J lost 6 bases, with 12 bases between them. The CDR3 consists of 14 residues.

This clone was seen many times. CDR3 DNA (partial): TGTGCCAGCAGCCCTCATGGTGGACTAGCACTACAGACC. Translation gives CASSPHGGLALQT. From start to end, the CDR3 is CASSPHGGLALQTQYF. The chain has TRBV9 and TRBJ2-5; 8 bases map to TRBD2. The CDR3 end falls 3 residues outside the read, so it is completed with the germline J gene. After removal of 4 bases from V and 6 bases from J, the junction contained 14 bases not matched to a gene. This CDR3 spans 16 amino acids. CDR1 and CDR2 (germline): SGDLS, YYNGEE.

This clone showed up many times. Germline is not matched at one junction end, which may reflect a read error. The read is 3 residues too short to cover the CDR3 end, so that end is filled in from the germline J gene. This chain uses TRBV4-2 with TRBJ2-3; D may be TRBD1 or TRBD2 (7 bases each). The germline gives CDR1 LGHNA, CDR2 YNFKEQ. The length of the CDR3 is 15 residues. CDR3 protein: CASSQGGAGADTQYF. CDR3 DNA, as far as it was read: TGCGCCAGCAGCCAAGGGGGCGCGGGGGCAGATACG.

This clone was found a few times. The missing CDR3 end, 3 residues past where the read stops, is filled in from the germline J gene. The chain recombines TRBV11-2 with TRBJ2-7; 9 bases are a match to TRBD1. J was trimmed by 6 bases and V by 5 bases; bases with no gene match: 11. The CDR3 extends over 15 amino acids. Germline CDR1 reads SGHAT; CDR2 reads FQNNGV. Incomplete CDR3 DNA: TGTGCCAGCAGCCAGGGCCCGGACAGGGGAGGCGAG. Residues: CASSQGPDRGGE. The full CDR3 reads CASSQGPDRGGEQYF.

Regarding this clone: With the read ending 3 residues before the CDR3 end, the germline J gene is used to fill in that end. The genes are TRBV20-1 and TRBJ1-2, with a weak D call TRBD1 (5 bases). There are 14 residues in the CDR3. CDR1 and CDR2 from the germline V gene are DFQATT and SNEGSKA (reference sequence). CDR3 residues: CSASGTSQPDTYTF. The DNA read from the CDR3 is TGCAGTGCTAGCGGGACTAGCCAGCCAGATACC.

This clone was seen at least ten times. The CDR3 DNA, read in part, is TGTGCCAGCAGTGCCACCCCGGGACAGGGTGAA. It is translated as CASSATPGQGE. The whole CDR3 sequence reads CASSATPGQGEAFF. This chain connects TRBV6-2 or TRBV6-3 to TRBJ1-1; 9 positions agree with TRBD1. The CDR3 end falls 3 residues outside the read, so it is completed with the germline J gene. This CDR3 has 14 residues. Germline trimming cut 5 bases from V and 7 bases from J; bases unmatched to any gene: 8. Germline V gene data show CDR1 as MNHEY and CDR2 as SVGEGT.